Listed below are T cell receptor beta chains from one sample, sequenced in a study of blood T cell repertoires in COVID-19. The protocol was immunoSEQ multiplex PCR, while the TCRdb copy is restricted to in-frame clones and leaves out a portion. Altogether 150,000 or so clones are present, roughly 89% being singletons, with the ten largest covering about 5%. The sample consisted of peripheral blood. These TCRs come from a human donor in a cohort sampled during active COVID-19. Both conserved end residues are part of each CDR3. The order of the fields is J gene, V gene, D gene, clone size, CDR3 DNA, CDR3 protein. A D gene is named only where the DNA matches it firmly. Clone size, where shown, is once, few, many, or a class for clones that have expanded.

>TRBJ1-2|TRBV5-1|-|-
TGCGCCAGCAGCTTGTCGACAGACAACTATGGCTACACCTTC
CASSLSTDNYGYTF
>TRBJ2-3|TRBV27|-|-
TGTGCCAGCAGTCCCCTGATAACTAGCACAGATACGCAGTATTTT
CASSPLITSTDTQYF
>TRBJ2-1|TRBV2|-|-
TGTGCCAGCAGGAAGGACATAGACAATGAGCAGTTCTTC
CASRKDIDNEQFF
>TRBJ2-1|TRBV7-2|TRBD2|once
TGTGCCAGCAGCGTTGCCGGGACTAGCGGGAGTGAACCCTACAATGAGCAGTTCTTC
CASSVAGTSGSEPYNEQFF
>TRBJ2-7|TRBV4-1|-|-
TGCGCCAGCAGCCAGACAGTCTCCTACGAGCAGTACTTC
CASSQTVSYEQYF
>TRBJ2-3|TRBV2|TRBD1|-
TGTGCCAGCAGTGAGATTATAACAGGGGTTGGAACAGATACGCAGTATTTT
CASSEIITGVGTDTQYF
>TRBJ2-3|TRBV6-2/TRBV6-3|TRBD2|-
TGTGCCAGCAGTTACGTCCTAGCGGGGGGGGCTTACACAGATACGCAGTATTTT
CASSYVLAGGAYTDTQYF
>TRBJ2-7|TRBV6-6|-|-
TGTGCCAGCAGCCCTAGTTCCTACGAGCAGTACTTC
CASSPSSYEQYF
>TRBJ1-4|TRBV6-2/TRBV6-3|-|-
TGTGCCAGCAGTTACTCGATAGTACCAACTAATGAAAAACTGTTTTTT
CASSYSIVPTNEKLFF
>TRBJ2-6|TRBV19|TRBD1|-
TGTGCCAGTAGTCCGGGACAGGGGGTCGCTGGGGCCAACGTCCTGACTTTC
CASSPGQGVAGANVLTF
>TRBJ2-1|TRBV5-1|TRBD2|-
TGCGCCAGCAGCCTCTCCGGGACTAGCGGGTGGAATGAGCAGTTCTTC
CASSLSGTSGWNEQFF
>TRBJ2-7|TRBV3-1/TRBV3-2|TRBD2|-
TGTGCCAGCAGTCCGAGCGGGGGTTACTCCTACGAGCAGTACTTC
CASSPSGGYSYEQYF
>TRBJ2-3|TRBV7-3|-|-
TGTGCCAGCAGCCCCCCCGGTATAGATACGCAGTATTTT
CASSPPGIDTQYF
>TRBJ2-7|TRBV19|-|-
TGTGCCAGTAGTCTCCGTCAGGGCGCGCAGTACTTC
CASSLRQGAQYF
>TRBJ1-5|TRBV11-3|-|-
TGTGCCAGCATCCAGCTAGGTGGTTGTTCCAATCAGCCCCAGCATTTT
CASIQLGGCSNQPQHF
>TRBJ2-5|TRBV7-3|TRBD2|-
TGTGCCAGCAGCCCTCCCTGGACTAGCGGAACCCAAGAGACCCAGTACTTC
CASSPPWTSGTQETQYF
>TRBJ1-1|TRBV5-1|TRBD1|few
TGCGCCAGCAGCCGACAGGGTGATAACACTGAAGCTTTCTTT
CASSRQGDNTEAFF
>TRBJ2-7|TRBV5-6|TRBD2|-
TGTGCCAGCAGCGATGGACTAGCGAACTCCTACGAGCAGTACTTC
CASSDGLANSYEQYF
>TRBJ2-3|TRBV7-8|-|-
TGTGCCAGCAGTCCAACCAGACTAGGGTTCACTGATACGCAGTATTTT
CASSPTRLGFTDTQYF
>TRBJ2-7|TRBV30|-|-
TGTGCCTCCGGGACTTCCTACGAGCAGTACTTC
CASGTSYEQYF
>TRBJ2-5|TRBV6-1|-|-
TGTGCCAGCAGTGAAAGGGGGGGCTACCAAGAGACCCAGTACTTC
CASSERGGYQETQYF
>TRBJ2-2|TRBV27|-|-
TGTGCCAGCACCCGAAGCGGCCTCACCGGGGAGCTGTTTTTT
CASTRSGLTGELFF
>TRBJ1-3|TRBV4-3|-|-
TGCGCCAGCAGCCAAGTGGCGGGAGTCGCTGGAAACACCATATATTTT
CASSQVAGVAGNTIYF
>TRBJ2-3|TRBV9|TRBD1|-
TGTGCCAGCAGCACTCCAGACAGGGCAGATACGCAGTATTTT
CASSTPDRADTQYF
>TRBJ2-7|TRBV6-5|TRBD1|-
TGTGCCAGCAGTCCGGACAGGTACGAGCAGTACTTC
CASSPDRYEQYF
>TRBJ1-5|TRBV25-1|-|-
TGTGCCAGCAGTGCGACAGGTGGTGTCCAGCATTTT
CASSATGGVQHF
>TRBJ2-2|TRBV29-1|-|-
TGCAGCGTCCGAGAAGCGAACACCGGGGAGCTGTTTTTT
CSVREANTGELFF
>TRBJ1-1|TRBV7-2|-|-
TGTGCCAGCAGCTTGAACAGGTTCAGCACTGAAGCTTTCTTT
CASSLNRFSTEAFF
>TRBJ1-2|TRBV19|-|once
TGTGCCAGTAGCACAGTTAACTATGGCTACACCTTC
CASSTVNYGYTF
>TRBJ1-5|TRBV2|-|-
TGTGCCAGCGGTAAACAGGGAGTTAGCAATCAGCCCCAGCATTTT
CASGKQGVSNQPQHF
>TRBJ2-7|TRBV28|-|-
TGTGCCAGCATTAACTCAGCGCCCTACGAGCAGTACTTC
CASINSAPYEQYF
>TRBJ2-5|TRBV5-1|TRBD1|few
TGCGCCAGCAGCTTGGATCAGGGGGCAAAAGAGACCCAGTACTTC
CASSLDQGAKETQYF
>TRBJ1-1|TRBV20-1|-|few
TGCAGTGCTATTGCAGTCACTGAAGCTTTCTTT
CSAIAVTEAFF
>TRBJ1-2|TRBV6-5|-|-
TGTGCCAGCAGCCGTACACAGGTTCATGAGGGCTACACCTTC
CASSRTQVHEGYTF
>TRBJ2-7|TRBV6-2/TRBV6-3|-|-
TGTGCCAGCAGTTTTGGGCCAGGGGCGGGCTTAGCCTACGAGCAGTACTTC
CASSFGPGAGLAYEQYF
>TRBJ2-1|TRBV5-1|-|-
TGCGCCAGCAGCTTGGATCGTACGGATGAGCAGTTCTTC
CASSLDRTDEQFF
>TRBJ2-1|TRBV7-7|TRBD1|-
TGTGCCAGCAGCTTAGGGGACAGGGGGAACAATGAGCAGTTCTTC
CASSLGDRGNNEQFF
>TRBJ2-1|TRBV7-9|TRBD2|-
TGTGCCAGCGCGGGACTAGCGGACTACAATGAGCAGTTCTTC
CASAGLADYNEQFF
>TRBJ1-1|TRBV15|-|-
TGTGCCACCAGCAGACCCCGAGCCGCGATGAACACTGAAGCTTTCTTT
CATSRPRAAMNTEAFF
>TRBJ2-2|TRBV9|-|-
TGTGCCAGCAGCGCCGATCTTAGCGTCACCGGGGAGCTGTTTTTT
CASSADLSVTGELFF
>TRBJ2-7|TRBV27|-|-
TGTGCCAGCAGTTTCCACGACTGCCAGCGGGCACTCTACGAGCAGTACTTC
CASSFHDCQRALYEQYF
>TRBJ2-7|TRBV6-5|-|-
TGTGCCAGCAGCCCCTGGACAGGGAGGGTGGGGGAGCAGTACTTC
CASSPWTGRVGEQYF
>TRBJ2-2|TRBV6-1|-|-
TGTGCCAGCAGTGAACTAGCAGCGAACACCGGGGAGCTGTTTTTT
CASSELAANTGELFF